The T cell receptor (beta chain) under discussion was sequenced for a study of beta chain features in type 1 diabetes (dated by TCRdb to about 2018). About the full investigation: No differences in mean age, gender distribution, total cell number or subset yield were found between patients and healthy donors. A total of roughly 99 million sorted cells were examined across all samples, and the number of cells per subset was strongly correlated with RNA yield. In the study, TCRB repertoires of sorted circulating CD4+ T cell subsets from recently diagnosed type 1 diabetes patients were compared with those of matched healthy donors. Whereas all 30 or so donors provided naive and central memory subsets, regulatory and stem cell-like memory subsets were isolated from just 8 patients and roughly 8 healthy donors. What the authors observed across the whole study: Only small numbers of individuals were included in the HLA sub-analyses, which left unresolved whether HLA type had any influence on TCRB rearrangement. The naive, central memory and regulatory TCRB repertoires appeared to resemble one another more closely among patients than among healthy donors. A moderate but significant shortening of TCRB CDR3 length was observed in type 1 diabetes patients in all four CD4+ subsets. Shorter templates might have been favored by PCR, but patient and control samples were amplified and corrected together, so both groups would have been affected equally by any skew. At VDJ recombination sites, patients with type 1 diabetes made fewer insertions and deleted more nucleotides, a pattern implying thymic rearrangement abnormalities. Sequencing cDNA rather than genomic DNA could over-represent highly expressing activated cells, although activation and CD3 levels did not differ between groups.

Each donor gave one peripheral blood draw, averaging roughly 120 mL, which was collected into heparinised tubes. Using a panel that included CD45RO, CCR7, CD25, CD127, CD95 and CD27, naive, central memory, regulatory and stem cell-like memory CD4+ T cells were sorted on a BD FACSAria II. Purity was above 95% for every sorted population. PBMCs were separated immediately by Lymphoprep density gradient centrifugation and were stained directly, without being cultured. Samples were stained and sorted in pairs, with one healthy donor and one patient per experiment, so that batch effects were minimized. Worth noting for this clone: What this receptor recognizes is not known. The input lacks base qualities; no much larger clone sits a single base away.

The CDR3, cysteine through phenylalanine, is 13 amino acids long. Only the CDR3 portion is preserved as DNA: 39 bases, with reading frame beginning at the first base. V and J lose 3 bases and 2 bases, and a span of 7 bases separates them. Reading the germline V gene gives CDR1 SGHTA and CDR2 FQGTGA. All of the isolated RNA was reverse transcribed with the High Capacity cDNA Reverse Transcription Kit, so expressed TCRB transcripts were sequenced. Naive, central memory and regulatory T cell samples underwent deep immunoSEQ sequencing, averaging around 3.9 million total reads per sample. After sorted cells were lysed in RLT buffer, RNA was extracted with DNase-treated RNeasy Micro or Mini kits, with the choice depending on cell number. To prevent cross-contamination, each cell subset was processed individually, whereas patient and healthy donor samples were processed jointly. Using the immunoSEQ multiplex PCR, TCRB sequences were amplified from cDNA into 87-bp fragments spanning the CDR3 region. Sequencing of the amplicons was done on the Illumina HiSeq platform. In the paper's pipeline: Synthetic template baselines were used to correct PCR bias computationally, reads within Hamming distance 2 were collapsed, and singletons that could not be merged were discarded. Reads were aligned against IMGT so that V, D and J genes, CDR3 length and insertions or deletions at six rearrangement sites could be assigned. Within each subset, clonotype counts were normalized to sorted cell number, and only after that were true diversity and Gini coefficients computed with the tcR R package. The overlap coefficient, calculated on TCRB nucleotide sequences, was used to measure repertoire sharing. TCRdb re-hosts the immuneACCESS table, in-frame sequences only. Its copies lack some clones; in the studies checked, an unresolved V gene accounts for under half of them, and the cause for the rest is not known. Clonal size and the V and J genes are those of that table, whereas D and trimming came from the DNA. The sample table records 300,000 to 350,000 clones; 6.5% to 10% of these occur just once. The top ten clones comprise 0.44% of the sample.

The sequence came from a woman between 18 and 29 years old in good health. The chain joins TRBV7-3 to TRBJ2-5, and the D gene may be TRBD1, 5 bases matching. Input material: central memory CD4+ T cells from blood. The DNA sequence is TGTGCCAGCAGCTTCGACAGTCAAGAGACCCAGTACTTC. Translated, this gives CASSFDSQETQYF.